Sequencing of this T cell receptor (beta chain) was carried out in a study of T-cell memory formation after mild COVID-19. 5'RACE with constant-segment primers built TCRalpha and TCRbeta cDNA libraries with UMIs. TCRdb redid the calling of the 5' RACE reads with MiXCR, one entry per CDR3 protein. The table lists approximately 290,000 distinct CDR3 sequences, more than 15% of them singletons. V lost 6 bases and J lost 1, with 9 bases in between. The CDR3 length is 13 residues. Sequenced sample: PBMCs or a T cell subset sorted from them (not recorded which). The receptor comes from a man between 18 and 29 years old who had mild COVID-19 (a few samples of this study predate the infection). Cell type and time point are not known. The chain combines TRBV12-3 or TRBV12-4 with TRBJ1-2; D is undetermined. CDR3 DNA sequence: TGTGCCAGCAGCAATACGTTTAACTATGGCTACACCTTC. It codes for CASSNTFNYGYTF.